This T cell receptor beta chain was observed in a study of vaccination and CD4 T cells after COVID-19 (dated by TCRdb to the early 2020s). About the full investigation: Convalescent patients had a positive SARS-CoV-2 result on nasal swab PCR, and of these patients, several had mild disease and one had severe disease. Six males and four females were included in the convalescent cohort, with two Hispanic individuals, seven Caucasians, two Asians and one multiracial person represented. Participants received two doses of either the Pfizer-BioNTech BNT162b2 vaccine (n=8) or the Moderna mRNA-1273 vaccine (n=2). Post-COVID blood samples from convalescent patients were collected a median of about 110 days after diagnosis, with a range of roughly 35 to 161 days. Post-vaccine blood samples were taken a median of about 72 days after the second vaccine dose, with a range of roughly 14 to 250 days. Culture stimuli were overlapping spike peptide pools from SARS-CoV-2 and from the common cold coronaviruses HCoV-NL63, HCoV-OC43 and HCoV-229E. Control cultures received a CEFX viral epitope pool as the positive control, an HIV-1 Nef peptide pool as the negative control, or no peptide. In some eleven COVID-19 convalescent patients and a few infection-naive healthy vaccine recipients, researchers compared the spike-specific CD4+ TCR repertoire from before mRNA vaccination with the repertoire from after.

Library preparation used PCR. DNA from cultured CD4+ T cells underwent TCR sequencing with the Oncomine TCR Beta short-read assay at the Johns Hopkins FTIC core. The QIAamp micro DNA kit was used to extract genomic DNA from the cultured CD4+ T cells. Oncomine TCR Beta libraries from cultured CD4+ T cells were pooled using unique dual indexes and sequenced on an Illumina iSeq 100. On the study's bioinformatics: Non-productive sequences were filtered out, and CDR3s that did not start with C, did not end with F or W, or were shorter than 7 amino acids were discarded. Antigen-specific clonotypes were identified with the MANAFEST web application by comparing peptide-stimulated wells with reference and other culture wells. For a clone to be called positive, the clone needed an FDR below 0.05, an odds ratio above 5, and a productive frequency above 0.1% in at least two of three replicate wells. Clonotypes that were significantly expanded in both SARS-CoV-2 spike wells and at least one common cold coronavirus spike condition were defined as cross-reactive. Using R version 3.6.1, CDR3 homology was evaluated through Levenshtein distances (stringdist) along with unrooted phylogenetic trees (ape). TCRdb passed the public sequencing reads through fastp at Q25 and MiXCR, retaining productive beta sequences. Records with the same CDR3 protein are collapsed into one entry carrying the most frequent genes and DNA. Clone size and V and J calls follow TCRdb, not the original study. The sample table holds some 13,000 distinct CDR3 sequences, of which over 40% were seen once. Of the sample, 10% to 15% falls within the top ten clones.

The sample's treatment or condition label, decoded: approximately 9-day PBMC culture with coronavirus spike peptide pools or control peptides (ViraFEST assay). The study used the ViraFEST assay, which expanded antigen-specific T cells with peptide pools and then identified expanded clonotypes by TCR sequencing. The convalescent patients' positive SARS-CoV-2 PCR tests were from March to December 2020, which was before the Alpha, Beta and Delta variants emerged in the United States. Two million PBMCs per well were cultured in IMDM with roughly 5% human AB serum and 8 to 10 IU/ml IL-2, plus 10 ug/ml peptide pools. Half of the culture medium was replaced with fresh IL-2-containing medium on days 3 and 7. After 10 to 11 days of culture, CD4+ T cells were isolated by negative selection with the EasySep CD4+ T cell isolation kit. PBMCs were separated from whole blood using Ficoll-Paque Plus gradient centrifugation and then either used fresh or cryopreserved at -140C. Culture conditions were generally each tested in triplicate wells.

General study outcomes and caveats: The median number of SARS-CoV-2-reactive clonotypes rose from around 22 after infection to around 40 after vaccination, but the change was not significant. The number of convalescent patients in the study was relatively small, and the study did not examine early timepoints following natural infection. Of the vaccine-specific clones found in convalescent patients, nearly all (304 of 307) were mono-reactive for SARS-CoV-2 spike instead of being cross-reactive with common cold coronaviruses. In convalescent patients, a median 86.3% of post-vaccine SARS-CoV-2-reactive clones were detected only after vaccination, and vaccine-specific priming was suggested by this finding.

V is pared back by 2 bases and J by 2 bases, with 12 bases lying between the germline termini. The CDR3 spans 15 residues, from the cysteine through the phenylalanine. The only DNA kept is the CDR3, 45 bases in frame from the first base. This clonotype was observed a few times. No cognate antigen has been identified for it. There are no base qualities to consult, and no much larger clone falls within one base. The sequenced sample consisted of CD4+ T cells from blood, cultured in vitro. The receptor comes from a human donor who had recovered from COVID-19. The rearrangement joined TRBV12-3 or TRBV12-4 to TRBJ1-1; the D gene is perhaps TRBD1, from 6 matching bases. The sequenced DNA: TGTGCCAGCAGTTTAAGGCGTGGGGGCAACACTGAAGCTTTCTTT. This gives the protein CASSLRRGGNTEAFF.